The 2 T cell receptor beta chains in this list originate from one sample, sequenced in a study of shared clonotypes between healthy human individuals. Measured with immunoSEQ multiplex PCR; TCRdb has only the in-frame clones, and not every one. The sample has 650,000 to 800,000 clones, 72% seen once. Sequenced sample: memory CD4+ T cells sorted from blood. Specified subset: CD45RA-negative fraction. These receptor sequences come from a woman in her twenties or thirties in good health.

This clone was seen a handful of times. The J gene is TRBJ1-5, the V gene TRBV5-1; 11 bases line up with TRBD1. V was pared by 0 bases and J by 6 bases, with 5 bases of the junction left unmatched. From germline, CDR1 is SGHRS and CDR2 YFSETQ. The CDR3 is 16 residues long. The CDR3 reads CASSLAPGTGGQPQHF. CDR3 bases: TGCGCCAGCAGCTTGGCCCCAGGGACAGGGGGTCAGCCCCAGCATTTT.

This clone showed up just a few times. This sequence joins TRBV6-1 and TRBJ1-3; D uncertain. The V end lost 1 base, the J end lost 0 bases, and 16 bases lay between the germline ends. This CDR3 spans 18 amino acids. Germline V lookup: CDR1 MNHNS, CDR2 SASEGT. DNA for the CDR3: TGTGCCAGCAGTGAAGTTTCAGGCGGCAGGAGCTCTGGAAACACCATATATTTT. Translating it yields CASSEVSGGRSSGNTIYF.